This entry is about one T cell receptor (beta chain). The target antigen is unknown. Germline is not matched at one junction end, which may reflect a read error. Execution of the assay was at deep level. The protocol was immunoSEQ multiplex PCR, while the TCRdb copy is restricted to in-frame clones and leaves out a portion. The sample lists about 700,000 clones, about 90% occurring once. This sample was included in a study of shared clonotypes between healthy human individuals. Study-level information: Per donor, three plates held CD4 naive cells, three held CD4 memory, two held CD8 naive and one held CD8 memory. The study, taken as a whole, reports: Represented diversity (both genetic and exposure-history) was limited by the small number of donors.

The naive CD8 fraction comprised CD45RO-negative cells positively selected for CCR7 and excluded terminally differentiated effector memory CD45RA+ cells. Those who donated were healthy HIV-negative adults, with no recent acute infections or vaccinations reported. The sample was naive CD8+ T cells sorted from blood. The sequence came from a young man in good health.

The CDR3 protein is CASSQDPGFYVSF. The CDR3 DNA is TGCGCCAGCAGCCAAGATCCCGGGTTCTATGTTAGCTTC. The genes are TRBV4-1 and TRBJ2-7; D is ambiguous. Germline-derived CDR1 and CDR2 are MGHRA and YSYEKL. The CDR3 has 13 amino acids.